The present entry profiles one T cell receptor beta chain with its context. CDR3 length: 17 residues. The data belong to a study of cytomegalovirus exposure and HLA in healthy donors. Generated by immunoSEQ multiplex PCR, the TCRdb table keeps only in-frame clones and is missing some. The data show roughly 150,000 clones, just under 85% seen once. The specimen sequenced was PBMCs. This chain joins TRBV21-1 and TRBJ2-6; TRBD1 is the table's D call, not checked against the DNA. TRBV21-1 counts as a pseudogene. The sequence derives from a man aged 25 to 45 in good health and CMV-seropositive. DNA of the CDR3: TGTGCCAGCAGCAAAGTCTTTGCAGGGCCAGGGGCCAACGTCCTGACTTTC. Translating it yields CASSKVFAGPGANVLTF.